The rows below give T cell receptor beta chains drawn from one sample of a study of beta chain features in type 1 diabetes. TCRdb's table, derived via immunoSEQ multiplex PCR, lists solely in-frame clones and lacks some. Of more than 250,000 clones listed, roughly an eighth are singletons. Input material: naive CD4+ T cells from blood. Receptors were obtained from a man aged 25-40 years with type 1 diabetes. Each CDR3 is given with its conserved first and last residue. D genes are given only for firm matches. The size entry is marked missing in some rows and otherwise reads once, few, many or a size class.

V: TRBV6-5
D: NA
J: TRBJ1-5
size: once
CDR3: CASSQGVRNQPQHF
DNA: TGTGCCAGCAGTCAAGGGGTCCGCAATCAGCCCCAGCATTTT

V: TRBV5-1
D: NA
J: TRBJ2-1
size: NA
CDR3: CASNTGFNEQFF
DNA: TGCGCCAGCAACACAGGATTCAATGAGCAGTTCTTC

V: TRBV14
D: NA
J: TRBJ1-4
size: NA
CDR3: CASSRLSGGAGNEKLFF
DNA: TGTGCCAGCAGCCGACTTTCAGGAGGGGCTGGTAATGAAAAACTGTTTTTT

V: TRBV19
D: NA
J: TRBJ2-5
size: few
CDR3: CASSLYQQETQYF
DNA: TGTGCCAGTAGCCTATACCAACAAGAGACCCAGTACTTC

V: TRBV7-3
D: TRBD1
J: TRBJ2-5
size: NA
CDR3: CASSQRGLGQGVETQYF
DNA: TGTGCCAGCAGCCAGCGCGGCCTTGGACAGGGAGTGGAGACCCAGTACTTC

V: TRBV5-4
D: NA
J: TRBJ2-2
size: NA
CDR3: CASSFSGRELFF
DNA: TGTGCCAGCAGCTTTAGTGGGCGGGAGCTGTTTTTT

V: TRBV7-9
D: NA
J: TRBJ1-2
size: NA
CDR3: CASSPGMSGYTF
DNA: TGTGCCAGCTCCCCCGGGATGAGTGGCTACACCTTC

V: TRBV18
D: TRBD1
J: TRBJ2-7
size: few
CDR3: CASSPLGMGQGNGEQYF
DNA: TGTGCCAGCTCACCCCTAGGGATGGGACAGGGCAATGGCGAGCAGTACTTC

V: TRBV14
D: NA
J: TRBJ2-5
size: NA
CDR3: CASSPRTRETQYF
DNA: TGTGCCAGCAGCCCACGGACAAGAGAGACCCAGTACTTC

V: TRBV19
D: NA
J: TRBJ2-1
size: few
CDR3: CASSAQNLATSTNEQFF
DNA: TGTGCCAGTAGTGCCCAGAATCTAGCGACCTCTACCAATGAGCAGTTCTTC

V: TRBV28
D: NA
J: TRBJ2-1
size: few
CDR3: CASSQESGKYNEQFF
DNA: TGTGCCAGCAGTCAAGAATCCGGGAAATACAATGAGCAGTTCTTC

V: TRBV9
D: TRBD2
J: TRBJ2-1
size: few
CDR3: CASSVGLAGNNEQFF
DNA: TGTGCCAGCAGCGTGGGACTAGCGGGAAACAATGAGCAGTTCTTC

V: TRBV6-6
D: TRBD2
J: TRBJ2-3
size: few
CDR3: CASSYQREGSGTQYF
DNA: TGTGCCAGCAGTTACCAGCGGGAGGGCTCTGGGACGCAGTATTTT

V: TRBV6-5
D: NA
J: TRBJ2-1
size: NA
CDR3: CASNSRNNEQFF
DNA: TGTGCCAGCAATAGCCGCAACAATGAGCAGTTCTTC

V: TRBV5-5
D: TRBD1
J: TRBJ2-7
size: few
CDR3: CASSRSLGQKSYEQYF
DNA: TGTGCCAGCAGCCGAAGCTTGGGACAGAAGTCCTACGAGCAGTACTTC

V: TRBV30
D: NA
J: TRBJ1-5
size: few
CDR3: CAWSVAGSQPQHF
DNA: TGTGCCTGGAGTGTGGCAGGATCTCAGCCCCAGCATTTT

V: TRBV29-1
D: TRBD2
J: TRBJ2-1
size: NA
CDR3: CSVEDLGTSGSPVF
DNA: TGCAGCGTTGAAGATCTCGGGACTAGCGGGAGTCCGGTCTTC

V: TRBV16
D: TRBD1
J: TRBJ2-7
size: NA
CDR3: CASSPSFGTGSIYEQYF
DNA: TGTGCCAGCAGCCCGTCCTTTGGGACAGGGTCGATCTACGAGCAGTACTTC

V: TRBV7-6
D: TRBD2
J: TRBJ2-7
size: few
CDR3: CASSAGLAGHVSGSYEQYF
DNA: TGTGCCAGCAGCGCGGGACTAGCGGGACACGTGTCGGGCTCCTACGAGCAGTACTTC

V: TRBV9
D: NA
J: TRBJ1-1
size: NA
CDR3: CASSSRGGTEAFF
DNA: TGTGCCAGCAGCTCACGCGGAGGCACTGAAGCTTTCTTT

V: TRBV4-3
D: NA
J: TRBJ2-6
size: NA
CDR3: CASSLRPGGANVLTF
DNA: TGCGCCAGCAGCCTTAGGCCAGGGGGGGCCAACGTCCTGACTTTC

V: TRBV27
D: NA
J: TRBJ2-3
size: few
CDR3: CASSLGGGTDTQYF
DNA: TGTGCCAGCAGTTTGGGCGGGGGCACAGATACGCAGTATTTT

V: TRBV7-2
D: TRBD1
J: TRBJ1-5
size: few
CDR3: CASSSQGSNQPQHF
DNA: TGTGCCAGCAGCTCACAGGGGAGCAATCAGCCCCAGCATTTT

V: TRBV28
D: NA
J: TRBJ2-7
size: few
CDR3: CASSGNYEQYF
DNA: TGTGCCAGCAGTGGCAATTACGAGCAGTACTTC

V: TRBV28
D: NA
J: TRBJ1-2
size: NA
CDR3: CASSLQVTNYGYTF
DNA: TGTGCCAGCAGTTTACAGGTTACTAACTATGGCTACACCTTC

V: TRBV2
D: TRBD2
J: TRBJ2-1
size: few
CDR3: CASGSGSSYNEQFF
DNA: TGTGCCAGCGGAAGCGGGAGCTCCTACAATGAGCAGTTCTTC

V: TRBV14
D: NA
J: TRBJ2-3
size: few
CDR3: CASSQEFAAGDTQYF
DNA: TGTGCCAGCAGCCAAGAGTTTGCGGCGGGGGATACGCAGTATTTT

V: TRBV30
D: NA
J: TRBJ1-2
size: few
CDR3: CAWSLGRGYGYTF
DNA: TGTGCCTGGAGTTTGGGTAGGGGCTATGGCTACACCTTC

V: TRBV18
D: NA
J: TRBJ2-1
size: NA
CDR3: CASSGPLEGEQFF
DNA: TGTGCCAGCTCAGGACCCCTGGAGGGGGAGCAGTTCTTC

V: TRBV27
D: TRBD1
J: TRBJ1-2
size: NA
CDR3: CASSSGQGGYGYTF
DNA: TGTGCCAGCAGTTCCGGACAGGGCGGGTATGGCTACACCTTC

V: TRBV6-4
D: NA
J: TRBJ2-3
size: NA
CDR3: CASSVAAYTDTQYF
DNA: TGTGCCAGCAGTGTAGCGGCGTACACAGATACGCAGTATTTT

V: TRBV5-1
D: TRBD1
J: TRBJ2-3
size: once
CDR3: CASSFDRGGTDTQYF
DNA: TGCGCCAGCAGCTTCGACAGGGGGGGCACAGATACGCAGTATTTT

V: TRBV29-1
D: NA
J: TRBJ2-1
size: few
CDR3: CSVEDNAGQSYNEQFF
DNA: TGCAGCGTTGAAGATAATGCGGGACAGTCCTACAATGAGCAGTTCTTC

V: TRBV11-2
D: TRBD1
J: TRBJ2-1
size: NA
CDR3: CASSRDRVNEQFF
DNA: TGTGCCAGCAGTAGGGACAGGGTTAATGAGCAGTTCTTC

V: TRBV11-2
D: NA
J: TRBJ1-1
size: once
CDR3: CASSFQVTNTEAFF
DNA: TGTGCCAGCAGCTTTCAGGTTACGAACACTGAAGCTTTCTTT

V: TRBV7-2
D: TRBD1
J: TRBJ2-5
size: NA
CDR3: CASSFGTGQETQYF
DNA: TGTGCCAGCAGCTTTGGGACAGGGCAAGAGACCCAGTACTTC

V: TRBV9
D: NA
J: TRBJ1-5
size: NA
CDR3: CASSQGWNQPQHF
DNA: TGTGCCAGCAGCCAGGGGTGGAATCAGCCCCAGCATTTT

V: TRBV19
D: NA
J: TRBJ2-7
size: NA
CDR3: CASTGVSRYEQYF
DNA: TGTGCCAGTACGGGGGTGTCTCGCTACGAGCAGTACTTC

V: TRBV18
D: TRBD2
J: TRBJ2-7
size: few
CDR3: CASSPTSVNAYEQYF
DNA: TGTGCCAGCTCACCTACTAGCGTGAACGCCTACGAGCAGTACTTC

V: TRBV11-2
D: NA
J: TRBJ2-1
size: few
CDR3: CASSLGGRQEQFF
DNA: TGTGCCAGCAGCTTAGGGGGCCGACAAGAGCAGTTCTTC

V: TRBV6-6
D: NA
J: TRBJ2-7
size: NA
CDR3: CASRNQGQIYEQYF
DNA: TGTGCCAGCAGAAACCAGGGACAAATCTACGAGCAGTACTTC

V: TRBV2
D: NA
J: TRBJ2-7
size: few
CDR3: CASSGDGSEQYF
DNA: TGTGCCAGCAGTGGAGATGGGAGCGAGCAGTACTTC

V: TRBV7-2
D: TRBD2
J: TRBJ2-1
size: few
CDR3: CASRPSGGIAGVNEQFF
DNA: TGTGCCAGCAGACCCTCCGGGGGGATAGCGGGAGTGAATGAGCAGTTCTTC

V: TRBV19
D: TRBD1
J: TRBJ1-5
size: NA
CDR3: CASSIRGQGYQPQHF
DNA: TGTGCCAGTAGTATAAGGGGGCAGGGATATCAGCCCCAGCATTTT

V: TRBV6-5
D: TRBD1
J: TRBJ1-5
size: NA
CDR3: CASSYEDRGRPQHF
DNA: TGTGCCAGCAGTTACGAGGACAGGGGAAGGCCCCAGCATTTT

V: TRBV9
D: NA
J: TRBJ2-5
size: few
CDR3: CASSPRPAGFMQETQYF
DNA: TGTGCCAGCAGCCCCCGCCCGGCAGGTTTTATGCAAGAGACCCAGTACTTC

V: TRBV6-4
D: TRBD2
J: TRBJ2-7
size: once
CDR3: CASSQTSGNTYEQYF
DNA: TGTGCCAGCAGTCAAACTAGCGGAAATACCTACGAGCAGTACTTC

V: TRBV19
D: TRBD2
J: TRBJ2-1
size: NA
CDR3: CASSIRLAGHNEQFF
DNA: TGTGCCAGTAGTATTCGGCTAGCGGGACACAATGAGCAGTTCTTC

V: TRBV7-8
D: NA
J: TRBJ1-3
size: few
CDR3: CASSGRDFGSGNTIYF
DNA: TGTGCCAGCAGCGGGAGGGATTTTGGCTCTGGAAACACCATATATTTT

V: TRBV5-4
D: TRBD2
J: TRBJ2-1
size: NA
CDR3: CASSLSPGGGTLNEQFF
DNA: TGTGCCAGCAGCCTATCCCCAGGCGGGGGGACCCTCAATGAGCAGTTCTTC

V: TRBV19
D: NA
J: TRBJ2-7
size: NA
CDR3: CASSMAAFYEQYF
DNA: TGTGCCAGTAGTATGGCGGCCTTCTACGAGCAGTACTTC

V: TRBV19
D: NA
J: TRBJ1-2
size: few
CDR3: CASSDPGRGRVSYTF
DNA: TGTGCCAGTAGTGACCCGGGCAGGGGCCGGGTTAGCTACACCTTC

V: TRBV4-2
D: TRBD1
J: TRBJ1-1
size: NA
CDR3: CASSQAFQTGGREAFF
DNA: TGTGCCAGCAGCCAAGCTTTCCAGACAGGGGGAAGGGAAGCTTTCTTT

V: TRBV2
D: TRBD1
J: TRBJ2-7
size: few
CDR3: CATKDRAYEQYF
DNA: TGTGCCACCAAGGACAGGGCCTACGAGCAGTACTTC